Listed below are T cell receptor beta chains from one sample, sequenced in a study of blood T cell repertoires in COVID-19. The assay was immunoSEQ multiplex PCR, and TCRdb's table has in-frame clones only and misses some. The sample includes 140,000 to 150,000 clones, around 84% seen only once; the top ten take 5.5% to 7.5%. The sequencing input was PBMCs or T cells enriched from blood (not recorded which). The receptors were gathered from a woman in her fifties or sixties who had been exposed to COVID-19. CDR3s include the opening cysteine and the closing phenylalanine or tryptophan. The D gene is left open where the match is weak. Rows give clone size only sometimes, using once, few, many, or a class for an expanded clone.

TRBJ2-2 | TRBV11-2 | TRBD2 | . | CASSRGGPVTPGELFF | TGTGCCAGCAGCCGGGGGGGGCCTGTTACTCCCGGGGAGCTGTTTTTT
TRBJ1-2 | TRBV7-9 | . | few | CASSSTLRHRERGYTF | TGTGCCAGCAGCTCAACTTTAAGACACAGGGAAAGGGGCTACACCTTC
TRBJ2-5 | TRBV3-1/TRBV3-2 | . | . | CASSQYVQETQYF | TGTGCCAGCAGCCAGTATGTTCAAGAGACCCAGTACTTC
TRBJ1-6 | TRBV6-5 | . | . | CASRGGSPLHF | TGTGCCAGTCGTGGCGGCTCACCCCTCCACTTT
TRBJ2-7 | TRBV7-3 | . | . | CASSSDNREQYF | TGTGCCAGCAGCTCCGACAATCGCGAGCAGTACTTC
TRBJ2-1 | TRBV7-2 | . | once | CASSLTEMTGLGRNEQFF | TGTGCCAGCAGCCTTACCGAGATGACAGGGCTTGGGAGGAATGAGCAGTTCTTC
TRBJ1-4 | TRBV29-1 | TRBD1 | . | CSVGTGGEGLKLFF | TGCAGCGTTGGTACAGGGGGAGAGGGACTAAAACTGTTTTTT
TRBJ1-1 | TRBV12-3/TRBV12-4 | . | . | CASSLRGNTEAFF | TGTGCCAGCAGCCTAAGGGGAAACACTGAAGCTTTCTTT
TRBJ2-1 | TRBV20-1 | . | . | CSASAAGAPYNEQFF | TGCAGTGCTAGTGCGGCAGGGGCCCCGTACAATGAGCAGTTCTTC
TRBJ2-7 | TRBV9 | TRBD1 | once | CASSTGQGAFFEQYF | TGTGCCAGCAGCACCGGACAGGGGGCTTTTTTCGAGCAGTACTTC
TRBJ2-7 | TRBV3-1/TRBV3-2 | . | . | CASSRTQSYEQYF | TGTGCCAGCAGTCGTACACAGTCCTACGAGCAGTACTTC
TRBJ2-7 | TRBV5-4 | TRBD2 | . | CASSLGLAGVRSYEQYF | TGTGCCAGCAGCTTGGGACTAGCGGGAGTGCGCTCCTACGAGCAGTACTTC
TRBJ2-2 | TRBV2 | TRBD2 | . | CASSGLAGGPGELFF | TGTGCCAGCAGCGGACTAGCGGGGGGGCCCGGGGAGCTGTTTTTT
TRBJ2-5 | TRBV7-2 | . | . | CASSFPWTGETQYF | TGTGCCAGCAGCTTCCCCTGGACTGGAGAGACCCAGTACTTC
TRBJ2-1 | TRBV9 | . | . | CASSPGGTGMWDEQFF | TGTGCCAGCAGCCCGGGAGGCACAGGGATGTGGGATGAGCAGTTCTTC
TRBJ1-2 | TRBV27 | TRBD1 | . | CASSSPRQGAYGYTF | TGTGCCAGCAGTTCACCCCGACAGGGTGCCTATGGCTACACCTTC
TRBJ1-5 | TRBV7-2 | TRBD1 | . | CASSPRTGETGQPQHF | TGTGCCAGCAGCCCCCGGACAGGGGAAACAGGTCAGCCCCAGCATTTT
TRBJ2-5 | TRBV6-1 | TRBD2 | . | CASSEMGGKQETQYF | TGTGCCAGCAGTGAAATGGGGGGGAAACAAGAGACCCAGTACTTC
TRBJ1-5 | TRBV2 | TRBD1 | . | CASSAGTGNQPQHF | TGTGCCAGCAGTGCAGGGACAGGCAATCAGCCCCAGCATTTT
TRBJ1-4 | TRBV7-2 | . | . | CASSLAPPGFNEKLFF | TGTGCCAGCAGCTTAGCGCCTCCGGGATTTAATGAAAAACTGTTTTTT
TRBJ1-1 | TRBV30 | . | few | CAWSLGLVSGGAFF | TGTGCCTGGTCACTGGGGTTGGTCTCGGGGGGAGCTTTCTTT
TRBJ1-6 | TRBV3-1/TRBV3-2 | . | once | CASSQECRGGEGNSPLHF | TGTGCCAGCAGCCAAGAATGCCGTGGGGGGGAGGGTAATTCACCCCTCCACTTT
TRBJ1-1 | TRBV19 | TRBD1 | . | CARGGTAKAFF | TGTGCCAGGGGCGGGACAGCCAAAGCTTTCTTT
TRBJ2-7 | TRBV10-2 | . | . | CASSDGAILSYEQYF | TGCGCCAGCAGTGATGGAGCCATCCTCTCCTACGAGCAGTACTTC